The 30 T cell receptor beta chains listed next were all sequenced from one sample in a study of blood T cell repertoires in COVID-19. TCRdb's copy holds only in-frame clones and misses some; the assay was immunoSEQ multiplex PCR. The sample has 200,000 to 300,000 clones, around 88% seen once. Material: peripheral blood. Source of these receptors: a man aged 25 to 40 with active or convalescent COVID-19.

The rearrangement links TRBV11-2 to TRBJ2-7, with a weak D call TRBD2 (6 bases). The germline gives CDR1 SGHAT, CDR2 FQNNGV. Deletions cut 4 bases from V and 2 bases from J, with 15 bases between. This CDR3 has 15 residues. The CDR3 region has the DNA TGTGCCAGCAGCTCAAGACGGGAGATCCCCTACGAGCAGTACTTC. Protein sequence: CASSSRREIPYEQYF.

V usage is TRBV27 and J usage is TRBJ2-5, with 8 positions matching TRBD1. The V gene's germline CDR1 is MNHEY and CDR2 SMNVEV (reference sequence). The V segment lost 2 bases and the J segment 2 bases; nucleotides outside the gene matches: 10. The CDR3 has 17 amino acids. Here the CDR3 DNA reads TGTGCCAGCAGTTTACTTTGGACAGGGAATCCTCAAGAGACCCAGTACTTC. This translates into CASSLLWTGNPQETQYF.

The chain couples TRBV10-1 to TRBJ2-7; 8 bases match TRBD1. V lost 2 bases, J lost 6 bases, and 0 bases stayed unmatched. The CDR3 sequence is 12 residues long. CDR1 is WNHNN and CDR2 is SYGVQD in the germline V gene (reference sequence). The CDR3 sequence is CASSEDRGEQYF. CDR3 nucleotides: TGCGCCAGCAGTGAGGACAGGGGCGAGCAGTACTTC.

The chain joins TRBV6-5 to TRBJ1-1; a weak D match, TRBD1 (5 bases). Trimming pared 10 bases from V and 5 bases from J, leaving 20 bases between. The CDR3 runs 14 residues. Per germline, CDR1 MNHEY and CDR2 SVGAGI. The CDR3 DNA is TGTGCCACCACTAAGGGCGGGACGGGTACTGAAGCTTTCTTT. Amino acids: CATTKGGTGTEAFF.

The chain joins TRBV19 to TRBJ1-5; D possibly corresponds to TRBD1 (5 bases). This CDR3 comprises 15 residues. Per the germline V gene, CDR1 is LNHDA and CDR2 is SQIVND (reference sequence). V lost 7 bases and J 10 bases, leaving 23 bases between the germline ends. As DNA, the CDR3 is TGTGCCAGTAAATCGGCGGGACCTGCATCCGATCCCCAGCATTTT. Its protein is CASKSAGPASDPQHF.

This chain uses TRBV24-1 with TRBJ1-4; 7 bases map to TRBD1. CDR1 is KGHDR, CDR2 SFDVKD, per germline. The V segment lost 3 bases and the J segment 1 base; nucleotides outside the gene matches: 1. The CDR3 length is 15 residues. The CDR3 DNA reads TGTGCCACCAGTGATCGGACAGGAACTAATGAAAAACTGTTTTTT. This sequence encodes CATSDRTGTNEKLFF.

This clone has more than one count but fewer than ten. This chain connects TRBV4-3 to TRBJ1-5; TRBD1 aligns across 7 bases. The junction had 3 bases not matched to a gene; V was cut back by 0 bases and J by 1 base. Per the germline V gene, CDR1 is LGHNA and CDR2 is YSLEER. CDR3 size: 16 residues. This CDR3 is CASSQEQGPSNQPQHF. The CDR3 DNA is TGCGCCAGCAGCCAAGAACAGGGGCCAAGCAATCAGCCCCAGCATTTT.

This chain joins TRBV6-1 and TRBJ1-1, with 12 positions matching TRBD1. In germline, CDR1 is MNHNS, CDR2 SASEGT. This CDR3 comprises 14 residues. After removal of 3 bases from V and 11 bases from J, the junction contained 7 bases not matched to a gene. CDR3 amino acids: CASSERGQGAAAFF. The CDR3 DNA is TGTGCCAGCAGTGAGCGGGGACAGGGGGCGGCGGCTTTCTTT.

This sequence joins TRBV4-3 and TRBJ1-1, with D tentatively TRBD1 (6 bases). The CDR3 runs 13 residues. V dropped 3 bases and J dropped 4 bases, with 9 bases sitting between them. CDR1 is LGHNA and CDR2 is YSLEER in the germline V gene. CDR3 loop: CASSQGGATEAFF. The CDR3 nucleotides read TGCGCCAGCAGCCAGGGGGGGGCCACTGAAGCTTTCTTT.

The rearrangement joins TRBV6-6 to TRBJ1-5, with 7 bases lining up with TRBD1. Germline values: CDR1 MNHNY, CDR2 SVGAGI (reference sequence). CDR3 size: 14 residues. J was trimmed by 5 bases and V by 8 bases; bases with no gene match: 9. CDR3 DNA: TGTGCCAGCTCGAGCAGGGGGTTAGATCAGCCCCAGCATTTT. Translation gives CASSSRGLDQPQHF.

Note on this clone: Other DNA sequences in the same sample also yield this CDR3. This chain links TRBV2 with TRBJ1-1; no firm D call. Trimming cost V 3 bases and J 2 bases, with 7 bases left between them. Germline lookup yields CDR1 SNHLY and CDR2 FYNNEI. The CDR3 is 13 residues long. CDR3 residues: CASSDRVNTEAFF. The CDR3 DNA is TGTGCCAGCAGTGACCGGGTAAACACTGAAGCTTTCTTT.

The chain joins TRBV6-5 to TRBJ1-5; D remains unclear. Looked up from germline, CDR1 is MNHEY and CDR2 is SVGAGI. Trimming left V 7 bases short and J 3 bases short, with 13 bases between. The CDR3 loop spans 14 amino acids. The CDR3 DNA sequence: TGTGCCAGCACGGATGGGAGCCCCAATCAGCCCCAGCATTTT. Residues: CASTDGSPNQPQHF.

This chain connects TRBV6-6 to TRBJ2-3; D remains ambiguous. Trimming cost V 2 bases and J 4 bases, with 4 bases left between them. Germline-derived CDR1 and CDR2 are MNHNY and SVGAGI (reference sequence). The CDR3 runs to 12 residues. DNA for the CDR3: TGTGCCAGCAGTTACGTCGCAGATACGCAGTATTTT. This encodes CASSYVADTQYF.

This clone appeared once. In DNA form, the CDR3 reads TGTGCAAGTCGCCAGGGGAGCTCCTATAATTCACCCCTCCACTTT. Its protein is CASRQGSSYNSPLHF. The chain carries TRBV12-2 and TRBJ1-6; the table's D call of TRBD1 was not tested on the DNA. TRBV12-2 corresponds to a pseudogene. CDR3 length equals 15 residues.

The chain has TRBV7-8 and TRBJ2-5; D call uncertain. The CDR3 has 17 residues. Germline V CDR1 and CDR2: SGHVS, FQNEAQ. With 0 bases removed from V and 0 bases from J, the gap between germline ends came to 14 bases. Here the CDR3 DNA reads TGTGCCAGCAGCTTAGCGCTTCTGTTGTCGGACCAAGAGACCCAGTACTTC. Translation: CASSLALLLSDQETQYF.

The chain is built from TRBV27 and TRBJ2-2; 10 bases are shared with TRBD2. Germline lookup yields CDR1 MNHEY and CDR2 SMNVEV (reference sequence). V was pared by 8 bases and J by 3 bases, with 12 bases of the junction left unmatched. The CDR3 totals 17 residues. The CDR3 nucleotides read TGTGCCAGCCATAGAAGCGGGGGGGCTCTGTACACCGGGGAGCTGTTTTTT. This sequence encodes CASHRSGGALYTGELFF.

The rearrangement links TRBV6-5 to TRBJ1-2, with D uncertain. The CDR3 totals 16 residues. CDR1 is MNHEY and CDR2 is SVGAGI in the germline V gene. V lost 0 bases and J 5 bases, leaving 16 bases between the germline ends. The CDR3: CASSYSPDSTGYGYTF. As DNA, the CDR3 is TGTGCCAGCAGTTACTCTCCGGACTCAACGGGGTATGGCTACACCTTC.

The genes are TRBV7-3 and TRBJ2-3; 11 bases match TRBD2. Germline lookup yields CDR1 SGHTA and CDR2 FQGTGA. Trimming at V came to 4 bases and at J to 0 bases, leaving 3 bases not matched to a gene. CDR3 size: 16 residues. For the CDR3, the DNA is TGTGCCAGCAGCTCGGGACTAGCGGTTAGCACAGATACGCAGTATTTT. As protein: CASSSGLAVSTDTQYF.

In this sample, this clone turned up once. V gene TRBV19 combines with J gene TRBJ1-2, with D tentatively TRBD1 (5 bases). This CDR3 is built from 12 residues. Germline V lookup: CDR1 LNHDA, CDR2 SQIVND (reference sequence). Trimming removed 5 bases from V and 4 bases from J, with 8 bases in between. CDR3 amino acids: CASSQDIYGYTF. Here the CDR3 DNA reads TGTGCCAGTAGTCAGGACATCTATGGCTACACCTTC.

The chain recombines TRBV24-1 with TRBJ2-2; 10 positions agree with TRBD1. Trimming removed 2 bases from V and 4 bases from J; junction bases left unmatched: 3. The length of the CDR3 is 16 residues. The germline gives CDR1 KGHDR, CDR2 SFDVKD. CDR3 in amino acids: CATSDSDRGRTGELFF. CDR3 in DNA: TGTGCCACCAGTGATTCTGACAGGGGGCGCACCGGGGAGCTGTTTTTT.

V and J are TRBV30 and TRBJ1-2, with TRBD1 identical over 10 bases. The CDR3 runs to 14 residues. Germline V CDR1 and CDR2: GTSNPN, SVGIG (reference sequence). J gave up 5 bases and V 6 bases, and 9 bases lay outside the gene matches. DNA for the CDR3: TGTGCCTGCTCCGGGACAGGGGTCTCTTATGGCTACACCTTC. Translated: CACSGTGVSYGYTF.

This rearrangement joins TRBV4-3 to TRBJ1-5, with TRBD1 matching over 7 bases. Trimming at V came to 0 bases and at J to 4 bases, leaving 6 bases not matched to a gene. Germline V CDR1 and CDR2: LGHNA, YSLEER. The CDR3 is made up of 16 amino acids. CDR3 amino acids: CASSQEGGRGNQPQHF. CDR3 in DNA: TGCGCCAGCAGCCAAGAAGGGGGCAGGGGAAATCAGCCCCAGCATTTT.

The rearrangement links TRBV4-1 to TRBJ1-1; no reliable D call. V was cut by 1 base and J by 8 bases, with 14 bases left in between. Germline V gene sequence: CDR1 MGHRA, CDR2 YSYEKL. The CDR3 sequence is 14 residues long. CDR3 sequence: CASSQVGVTQEAFF. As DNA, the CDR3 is TGCGCCAGCAGCCAAGTCGGAGTTACTCAAGAAGCTTTCTTT.

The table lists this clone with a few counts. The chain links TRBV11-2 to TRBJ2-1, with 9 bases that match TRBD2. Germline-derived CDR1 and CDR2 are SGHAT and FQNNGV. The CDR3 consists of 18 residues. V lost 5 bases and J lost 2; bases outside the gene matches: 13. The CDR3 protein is CASSERVAGERTYNEQFF. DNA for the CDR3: TGTGCCAGCAGCGAGAGAGTAGCGGGGGAAAGAACCTACAATGAGCAGTTCTTC.

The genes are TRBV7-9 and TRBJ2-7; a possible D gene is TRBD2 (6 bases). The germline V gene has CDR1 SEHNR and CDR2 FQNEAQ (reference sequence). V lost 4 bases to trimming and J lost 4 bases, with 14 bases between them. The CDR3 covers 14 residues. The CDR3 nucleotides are TGTGCCAGCAGCTGGGAGAAGGAGGGTTACGAGCAGTACTTC. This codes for CASSWEKEGYEQYF.

CDR3 loop: CASSSIQGVTYEQYF. In DNA form, the CDR3 reads TGTGCCAGCAGTTCTATCCAGGGGGTTACCTACGAGCAGTACTTC. The chain carries TRBV28 and TRBJ2-7; 7 bases align to TRBD1. This CDR3 spans 15 amino acids. The V gene's germline CDR1 is MDHEN and CDR2 SYDVKM. After removal of 4 bases from V and 2 bases from J, the junction contained 8 bases not matched to a gene.

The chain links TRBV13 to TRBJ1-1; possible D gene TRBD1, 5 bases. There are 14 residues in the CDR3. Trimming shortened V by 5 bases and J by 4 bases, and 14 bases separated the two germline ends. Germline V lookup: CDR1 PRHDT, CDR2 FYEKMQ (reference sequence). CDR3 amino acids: CASSPGGVPTEAFF. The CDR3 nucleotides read TGTGCCAGCAGCCCGGGGGGGGTACCCACTGAAGCTTTCTTT.

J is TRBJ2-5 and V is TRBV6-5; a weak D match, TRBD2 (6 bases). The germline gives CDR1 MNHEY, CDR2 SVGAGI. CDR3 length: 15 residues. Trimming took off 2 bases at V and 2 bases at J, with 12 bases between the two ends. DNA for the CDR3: TGTGCCAGCAGTTACCGCGTTGGGGGGCAAGAGACCCAGTACTTC. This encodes CASSYRVGGQETQYF.

As DNA, the CDR3 is TGTGCCAGCACCCCGAGTTGGGGCGGGGGGGCCGATACGCAGTATTTT. Translating gives CASTPSWGGGADTQYF. This chain links TRBV11-2 with TRBJ2-3; 9 bases align to TRBD2. The CDR3 spans 16 residues. Germline loops: CDR1 SGHAT, CDR2 FQNNGV. V was clipped by 7 bases and J by 6 bases; unmatched bases: 14.

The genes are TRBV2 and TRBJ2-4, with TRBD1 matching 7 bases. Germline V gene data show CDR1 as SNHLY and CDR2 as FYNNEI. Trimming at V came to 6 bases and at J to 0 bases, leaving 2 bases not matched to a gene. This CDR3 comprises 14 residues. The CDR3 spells CASRTGIAKNIQYF. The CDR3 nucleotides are TGTGCCAGCAGGACAGGGATAGCCAAAAACATTCAGTACTTC. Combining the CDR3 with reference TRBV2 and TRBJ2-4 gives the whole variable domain EPEVTQTPSHQVTQMGQEVILRCVPISNHLYFYWYRQILGQKVEFLVSFYNNEISEKSEIFDDQFSVERPDGSNFTLKIRSTKLEDSAMYFCASRTGIAKNIQYFGAGTRLSVL.